A single sample is the source of the 21 T cell receptor beta chains below, sequenced in a study of cytotoxic CD8 clonotypes in ibrutinib-treated CLL. The protocol was immunoSEQ multiplex PCR, while the TCRdb copy is restricted to in-frame clones and leaves out a portion. The data show about 150,000 clones, 75% to 80% seen once. Sequences were derived from PBMCs, sampled after 24 months of ibrutinib treatment. These TCRs come from a human donor with chronic lymphocytic leukemia.

The chain recombines TRBV6-1 with TRBJ2-3, with a weak D call TRBD2 (6 bases). Deletions cut 1 base from V and 4 bases from J, with 6 bases between. Germline CDR1 MNHNS, CDR2 SASEGT. This CDR3 contains 13 residues. The CDR3 here is CASSEGGADTQYF. The DNA of the CDR3 is TGTGCCAGCAGTGAAGGGGGGGCAGATACGCAGTATTTT.

The chain combines TRBV18 with TRBJ1-5; D might be TRBD1 (5 bases). Trimming took 2 bases from V and 5 from J, leaving 10 bases between them. The germline CDR1 and CDR2 sequences are KGHSH and LQKENI. This CDR3 contains 14 residues. This CDR3 is CASSPGAGHQPQHF. DNA of the CDR3: TGTGCCAGCTCACCAGGGGCGGGGCATCAGCCCCAGCATTTT.

The chain combines TRBV6-5 with TRBJ2-2; D tentatively fits TRBD1 or TRBD2 (5 bases each). V shed 0 bases and J shed 5 bases, with 13 bases lying between them. The CDR3 covers 16 residues. Germline CDR1 reads MNHEY; CDR2 reads SVGAGI. The CDR3 here is CASSYSWTGGTGELFF. For the CDR3, the DNA is TGTGCCAGCAGTTACTCGTGGACTGGGGGTACCGGGGAGCTGTTTTTT.

V usage is TRBV5-4 and J usage is TRBJ2-5; either TRBD1 or TRBD2 may fit D (7 bases each). Germline CDR1 and CDR2: SGHNT and YYREEE (reference sequence). CDR3 length equals 17 residues. Deletions cut 4 bases from V and 1 base from J, with 20 bases between. The DNA for the CDR3 is TGTGCCAGCAGCCCCTCGACAGGGAGGGGGCCCCAAGAGACCCAGTACTTC. It translates to CASSPSTGRGPQETQYF.

V usage is TRBV28 and J usage is TRBJ2-2; a possible D gene is TRBD2 (5 bases). Trimming removed 5 bases at V and 6 bases at J, with 16 bases between. This CDR3 contains 15 residues. Per the germline V gene, CDR1 is MDHEN and CDR2 is SYDVKM. The CDR3 loop reads CASSPRTFFAGELFF. In DNA, the CDR3 is TGTGCCAGCAGTCCCCGGACTTTTTTTGCCGGGGAGCTGTTTTTT.

In this sample, this clone turned up a few times. The chain is built from TRBV5-1 and TRBJ2-2; D gene unclear. This CDR3 region has 13 residues. V was shortened by 4 bases and J by 4 bases, with 8 bases between the two germline ends. The germline CDR1 and CDR2 sequences are SGHRS and YFSETQ. The CDR3 DNA is TGCGCCAGCAGCCACCCGACCACCGGGGAGCTGTTTTTT. Encoded protein: CASSHPTTGELFF.

This clone was seen at least ten times. In the same sample, other DNA sequences code for this CDR3. The chain uses TRBV7-9 and TRBJ2-5; TRBD1 matches at 7 bases. The CDR3 extends over 15 amino acids. Germline CDR1 SEHNR, CDR2 FQNEAQ (reference sequence). The J segment lost 2 bases and the V segment lost 5 bases, leaving 8 bases of the junction unmatched. CDR3 bases: TGTGCCAGCAGCCCCCGGACAGGCCTACAAGAGACCCAGTACTTC. Residues: CASSPRTGLQETQYF.

This clone was picked up one time. The chain recombines TRBV10-2 with TRBJ2-5, with D perhaps TRBD1 (6 bases). V lost 4 bases to trimming and J lost 5 bases, with 8 bases between them. The CDR3 spans 12 residues. Germline-derived CDR1 and CDR2 are WSHSY and SAAADI. The DNA of the CDR3 is TGCGCCAGCAGTGGGCAGGGGGAGACCCAGTACTTC. It codes for CASSGQGETQYF.

The chain is built from TRBV6-5 and TRBJ1-3; D is unresolved. The ends were cut back, 2 bases at V and 0 bases at J, with 11 bases in the middle. The CDR3 runs to 16 residues. Germline CDR1 and CDR2: MNHEY and SVGAGI. In DNA, the CDR3 is TGTGCCAGCAGTTACGACCGGGCCATCTCTGGAAACACCATATATTTT. The encoded protein is CASSYDRAISGNTIYF.

The V call is TRBV6-6, the J call TRBJ1-1, with D unresolved. The CDR3 covers 14 residues. Germline-derived CDR1 and CDR2 are MNHNY and SVGAGI (reference sequence). The V gene lost 8 bases and the J gene lost 4 bases, with 17 bases spanning the gap. The CDR3 reads CASQKLGRRTEAFF. CDR3 nucleotide sequence: TGTGCCAGCCAAAAACTCGGGCGTCGCACTGAAGCTTTCTTT.

V and J are TRBV15 and TRBJ2-3, with D perhaps assigned TRBD1 or TRBD2 (5 bases each). V lost 5 bases to trimming and J lost 6 bases, with 12 bases between them. Looked up from germline, CDR1 is LNHNV and CDR2 is YYDKDF (reference sequence). This CDR3 is built from 13 residues. The chain's CDR3 is CATSEGTSDTQYF. The CDR3 coding sequence is TGTGCCACCAGCGAGGGGACCTCGGATACGCAGTATTTT.

V and J are TRBV5-1 and TRBJ2-7; unclear D gene. Trimming took 1 base from V and 2 from J, leaving 10 bases between them. Germline V gives CDR1 SGHRS, CDR2 YFSETQ. The CDR3 spans 14 residues. The DNA for the CDR3 is TGCGCCAGCAGCTTGTACAGCCATACCTACGAGCAGTACTTC. It encodes CASSLYSHTYEQYF.

The gene calls are TRBV27 and TRBJ2-1; possibly TRBD1 or TRBD2 for D (5 bases each). The CDR3 covers 12 residues. V was pared by 8 bases and J by 14 bases, with 19 bases between. Per germline, CDR1 MNHEY and CDR2 SMNVEV (reference sequence). This CDR3 is CASLGFGTLEFF. The CDR3 DNA reads TGTGCCAGCCTAGGTTTTGGGACGCTAGAGTTCTTC.

V usage is TRBV6-6 and J usage is TRBJ2-4; perhaps TRBD2 as D (7 bases). Trimming left V 8 bases short and J 0 bases short, with 17 bases between. Germline V gives CDR1 MNHNY, CDR2 SVGAGI (reference sequence). The CDR3 spans 16 residues. CDR3 protein: CASGGEGGLAKNIQYF. The CDR3 coding sequence is TGTGCCAGCGGGGGGGAGGGGGGACTAGCCAAAAACATTCAGTACTTC.

The V call is TRBV29-1, the J call TRBJ1-4; weak D call: TRBD1 (5 bases). CDR3 length: 13 amino acids. The V and J ends lost 7 bases and 5 bases respectively, with 14 bases between them. From germline, CDR1 is SQVTM and CDR2 ANQGSEA. The CDR3 reads CSARVSGNEKLFF. In DNA form, the CDR3 reads TGCAGCGCCAGGGTGTCCGGGAATGAAAAACTGTTTTTT.

The rearrangement uses TRBV19 and TRBJ2-2; 8 nucleotides match TRBD1. V dropped 7 bases and J dropped 3; count of bases not matched to a gene: 7. There are 15 residues in the CDR3. Germline lookup yields CDR1 LNHDA and CDR2 SQIVND (reference sequence). The CDR3 protein is CASTRGPIDTGELFF. The DNA for the CDR3 is TGTGCCAGTACCAGGGGGCCCATTGACACCGGGGAGCTGTTTTTT.

The chain has TRBV7-2 and TRBJ2-1, with 10 bases that match TRBD2. The CDR3 extends over 13 amino acids. CDR1 and CDR2 (germline): SGHTA, FQGNSA. The V gene end was trimmed by 1 base and the J gene end by 16 bases; junction bases not matched to a gene: 7. DNA of the CDR3: TGTGCCAGCAGCTTAGGGGAGCGGGGGGGCCAATTCTTC. Its protein is CASSLGERGGQFF.

The chain uses TRBV30 and TRBJ2-7, with TRBD1 identical over 12 bases. V gave up 3 bases and J gave up 3 bases; unmatched junction bases: 3. The germline CDR1 and CDR2 sequences are GTSNPN and SVGIG (reference sequence). The CDR3 covers 14 residues. The chain's CDR3 is CAWRRDRGLYEQYF. CDR3 DNA sequence: TGTGCCTGGAGACGGGACAGGGGGCTCTACGAGCAGTACTTC.

This clone was observed a handful of times. The chain is built from TRBV7-2 and TRBJ1-2, with D maybe TRBD1 (6 bases). Germline loops: CDR1 SGHTA, CDR2 FQGNSA. Between the trimmed V and J ends, which lost 1 base and 7 bases, there was a span of 16 bases. This CDR3 region has 15 residues. CDR3 loop: CASSLEGVSPAGYTF. CDR3 DNA: TGTGCCAGCAGCTTAGAGGGGGTTTCGCCCGCTGGCTACACCTTC.

The chain is built from TRBV30 and TRBJ2-7; no reliable D call. The CDR3 runs to 11 residues. V lost 5 bases and J 2 bases, leaving 7 bases between the germline ends. Germline V gene lookup returns CDR1 GTSNPN and CDR2 SVGIG (reference sequence). CDR3 sequence (DNA): TGTGCCTGGGGCCCAACCTACGAGCAGTACTTC. It is translated as CAWGPTYEQYF.

The chain recombines TRBV6-5 with TRBJ1-2, with D possibly matching TRBD1 (5 bases). Germline CDR1 and CDR2: MNHEY and SVGAGI. Trimming shortened V by 0 bases and J by 3 bases, and 8 bases separated the two germline ends. This CDR3 has 14 amino acids. CDR3 sequence: CASSYSGGDYGYTF. CDR3 in DNA: TGTGCCAGCAGTTACTCGGGGGGGGACTATGGCTACACCTTC.